These 10 T cell receptor beta chains originate from one sample sequenced in a study of chemoradiotherapy in HPV16-positive cancers. Using immunoSEQ multiplex PCR, the repertoire was profiled, and TCRdb retains in-frame clones only, with some absent. Found here are 30,000 or so clones, approximately 88% of them singletons; the top ten hold under 5.5%. The sample was blood, taken from a patient who underwent chemoradiotherapy. Receptors were obtained from a human donor with HPV-associated anogenital cancer.

The chain carries TRBV5-6 and TRBJ1-1; TRBD1 matches at 9 bases. CDR1 and CDR2 from the germline V gene are SGHDT and YYEEEE. J gave up 3 bases and V 2 bases, and 2 bases lay outside the gene matches. CDR3 length: 14 amino acids. The CDR3 loop is CASSFRDRDTEAFF. The DNA for the CDR3 is TGTGCCAGCAGCTTCCGGGACAGGGACACTGAAGCTTTCTTT.

In its sample, this clone was seen once. This chain uses TRBV28 with TRBJ1-5; D gene unclear. This CDR3 contains 12 residues. The V and J ends lost 1 base and 6 bases respectively, with 4 bases between them. Germline V lookup: CDR1 MDHEN, CDR2 SYDVKM. The CDR3 nucleotides read TGTGCCAGCAGTTTATCGGGTCAGCCCCAGCATTTT. This translates into CASSLSGQPQHF.

The gene calls are TRBV30 and TRBJ2-1; 9 bases align to TRBD1. Germline V gives CDR1 GTSNPN, CDR2 SVGIG (reference sequence). The V gene end was trimmed by 1 base and the J gene end by 8 bases; junction bases not matched to a gene: 9. CDR3 size: 15 residues. CDR3 sequence: CAWSAQGQGRDEQFF. The CDR3 DNA reads as TGTGCCTGGAGTGCACAGGGACAGGGTCGGGATGAGCAGTTCTTC.

The chain links TRBV2 to TRBJ2-1, with D perhaps TRBD2 (6 bases). The ends were cut back, 5 bases at V and 8 bases at J, with 7 bases in the middle. This CDR3 region has 11 residues. The germline V gene has CDR1 SNHLY and CDR2 FYNNEI. The CDR3 DNA sequence: TGTGCCAGCAGTAGGAGGGATGAGCAGTTCTTC. This sequence encodes CASSRRDEQFF.

This rearrangement joins TRBV4-2 to TRBJ1-5; 8 bases are shared with TRBD1. The CDR3 has 16 residues. V shed 0 bases, J shed 1 base, and the junction held 2 bases outside the gene matches. Germline lookup yields CDR1 LGHNA and CDR2 YNFKEQ. The CDR3 coding sequence is TGTGCCAGCAGCCAAGATACAGGGGGGAGCAATCAGCCCCAGCATTTT. This encodes CASSQDTGGSNQPQHF.

The chain couples TRBV2 to TRBJ2-3, with D unclear. V lost 7 bases and J 2 bases, leaving 31 bases between the germline ends. The germline gives CDR1 SNHLY, CDR2 FYNNEI. The CDR3 loop spans 20 amino acids. The CDR3: CASTKKNSGSINPHTDTQYF. CDR3 nucleotides: TGTGCCAGCACCAAAAAGAATTCCGGGTCGATTAATCCGCACACAGATACGCAGTATTTT.

The rearrangement uses TRBV23-1 and TRBJ1-2, with a possible D match to TRBD1 (6 bases). TRBV23-1 qualifies as an ORF whose function is uncertain. Trimming removed 0 bases from V and 2 bases from J, with 19 bases in between. The CDR3 contains 18 residues. CDR3 nucleotide sequence: TGCGCCAGCAGTCAATCGTCTGGGACAAACGATCAGAACTATGGCTACACCTTC. Protein: CASSQSSGTNDQNYGYTF.

The chain combines TRBV5-1 with TRBJ2-5, with TRBD2 identical over 7 bases. The germline CDR1 and CDR2 sequences are SGHRS and YFSETQ. The CDR3 contains 15 residues. The V segment lost 1 base and the J segment 3 bases; nucleotides outside the gene matches: 6. In nucleotides, the CDR3 is TGCGCCAGCAGCTTGAGGGGCAGCGGGAAAGAGACCCAGTACTTC. Translating it yields CASSLRGSGKETQYF.

In this sample, this clone turned up a few times. Other DNA sequences within the sample encode an identical CDR3. The chain carries TRBV5-1 and TRBJ2-2; D tentatively reads TRBD1 or TRBD2 (5 bases each). The germline V and J ends were trimmed by 0 bases and 5 bases, with 8 bases remaining between them. The CDR3 is 14 residues long. Germline-derived CDR1 and CDR2 are SGHRS and YFSETQ. The CDR3: CASSLAWGTGELFF. In nucleotides, the CDR3 is TGCGCCAGCAGCTTGGCCTGGGGGACCGGGGAGCTGTTTTTT. Using reference TRBV5-1 and TRBJ2-2 for the parts outside the CDR3, the full variable domain is KAGVTQTPRYLIKTRGQQVTLSCSPISGHRSVSWYQQTPGQGLQFLFEYFSETQRNKGNFPGRFSGRQFSNSRSEMNVSTLELGDSALYLCASSLAWGTGELFFGEGSRLTVL.

The CDR3 nucleotides are TGCGCCAGCAGTGTCGGACTAGCGGGGCACGAAGAGACCCAGTACTTC. It is translated as CASSVGLAGHEETQYF. This chain links TRBV10-1 with TRBJ2-5; 12 bases align to TRBD2. There are 16 residues in the CDR3. Germline V lookup: CDR1 WNHNN, CDR2 SYGVQD (reference sequence). Trimming took 4 bases from V and 3 from J; bases not matched to a gene: 6.